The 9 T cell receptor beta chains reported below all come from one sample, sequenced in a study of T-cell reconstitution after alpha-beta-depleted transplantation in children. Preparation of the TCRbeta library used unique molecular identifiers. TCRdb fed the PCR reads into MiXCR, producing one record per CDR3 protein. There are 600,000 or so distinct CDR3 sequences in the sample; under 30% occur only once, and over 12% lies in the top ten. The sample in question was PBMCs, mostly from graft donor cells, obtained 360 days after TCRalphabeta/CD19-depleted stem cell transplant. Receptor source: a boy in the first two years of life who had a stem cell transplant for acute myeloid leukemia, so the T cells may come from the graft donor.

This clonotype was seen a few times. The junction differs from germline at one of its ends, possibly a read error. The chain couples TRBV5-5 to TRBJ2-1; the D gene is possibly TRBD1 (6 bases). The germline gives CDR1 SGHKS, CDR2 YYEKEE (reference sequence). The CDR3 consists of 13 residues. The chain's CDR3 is CASNIGGVPLLIF. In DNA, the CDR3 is TGTGCCAGCAACATAGGGGGTGTCCCACTCTTGATCTTC. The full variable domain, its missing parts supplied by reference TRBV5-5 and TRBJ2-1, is DAGVTQSPTHLIKTRGQQVTLRCSPISGHKSVSWYQQVLGQGPQFIFQYYEKEERGRGNFPDRFSARQFPNYSSELNVNALLLGDSALYLCASNIGGVPLLIFGPGTRLTVL.

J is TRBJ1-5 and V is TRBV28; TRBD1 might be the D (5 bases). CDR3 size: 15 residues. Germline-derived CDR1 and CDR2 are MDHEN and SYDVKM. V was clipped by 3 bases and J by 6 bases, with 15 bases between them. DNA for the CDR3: TGTGCCAGCAGTTTGCCCCTCGGGGACGGTCAGCCCCAGCATTTT. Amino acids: CASSLPLGDGQPQHF. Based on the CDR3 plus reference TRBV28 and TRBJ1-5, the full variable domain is DVKVTQSSRYLVKRTGEKVFLECVQDMDHENMFWYRQDPGLGLRLIYFSYDVKMKEKGDIPEGYSVSREKKERFSLILESASTNQTSMYLCASSLPLGDGQPQHFGDGTRLSIL.

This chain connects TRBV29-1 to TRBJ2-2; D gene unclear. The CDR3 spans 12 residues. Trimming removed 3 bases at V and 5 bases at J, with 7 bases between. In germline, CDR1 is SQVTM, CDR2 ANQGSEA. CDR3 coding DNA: TGCAGCGTTGAGGAGACAACCGGGGAGCTGTTTTTT. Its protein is CSVEETTGELFF.

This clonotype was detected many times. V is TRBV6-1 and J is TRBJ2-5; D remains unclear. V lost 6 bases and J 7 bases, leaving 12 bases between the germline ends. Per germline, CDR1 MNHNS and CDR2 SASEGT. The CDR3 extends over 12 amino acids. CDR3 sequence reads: CASSAPSGTQYF. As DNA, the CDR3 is TGTGCCAGCAGCGCACCGTCGGGGACCCAGTACTTC.

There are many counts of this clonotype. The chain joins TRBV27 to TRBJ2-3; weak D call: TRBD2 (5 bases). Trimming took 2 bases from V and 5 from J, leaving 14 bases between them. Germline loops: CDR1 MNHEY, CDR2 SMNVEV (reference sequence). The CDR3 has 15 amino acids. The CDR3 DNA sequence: TGTGCCAGCAGTTTAGGGCAATCAGCGGTAGATACGCAGTATTTT. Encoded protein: CASSLGQSAVDTQYF.

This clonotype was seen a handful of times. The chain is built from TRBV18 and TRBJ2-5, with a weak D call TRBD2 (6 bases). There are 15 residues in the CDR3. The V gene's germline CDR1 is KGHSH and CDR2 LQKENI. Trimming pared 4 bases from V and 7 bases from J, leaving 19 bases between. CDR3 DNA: TGTGCCAGCTCACTCCCGAGCGGGCGTTCAGGGACCCAGTACTTC. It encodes CASSLPSGRSGTQYF.

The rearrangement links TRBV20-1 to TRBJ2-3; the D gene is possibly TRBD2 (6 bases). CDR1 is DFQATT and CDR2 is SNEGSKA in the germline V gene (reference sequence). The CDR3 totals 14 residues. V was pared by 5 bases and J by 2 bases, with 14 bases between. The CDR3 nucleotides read TGCAGTGCTCCCGGACTATACCTCACAGATACGCAGTATTTT. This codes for CSAPGLYLTDTQYF.

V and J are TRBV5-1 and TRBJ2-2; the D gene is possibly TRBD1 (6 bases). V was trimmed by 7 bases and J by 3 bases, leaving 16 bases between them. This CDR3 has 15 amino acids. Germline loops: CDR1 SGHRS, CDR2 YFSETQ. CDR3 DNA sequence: TGCGCCAGCCGCCGGGACACGCCTTACACCGGGGAGCTGTTTTTT. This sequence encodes CASRRDTPYTGELFF.

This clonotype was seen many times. The CDR3 loop is CASSYSGQGRNEQFF. For the CDR3, the DNA is TGTGCCAGCAGTTACTCAGGACAGGGTCGCAATGAGCAGTTCTTC. This sequence joins TRBV6-5 and TRBJ2-1; 8 nucleotides match TRBD1. Germline V lookup: CDR1 MNHEY, CDR2 SVGAGI. The CDR3 runs to 15 residues. V trimming: 0 bases; J trimming: 6 bases; junction bases outside the gene matches: 4.